This T cell receptor beta chain was obtained from a study of blood T cell repertoires in COVID-19. Study background: T cells, B-cell-depleted T cells, or PBMCs provided the cDNA or gDNA that served as material.

Original methodology: Reference gene primer amplification gave estimated nucleated cell counts. Sequencing used immunoSEQ multiplex PCR; TCRdb keeps in-frame clones, though not all of them. Clone size and the V and J calls come from that table; the DNA yielded D and trimming. The sample consists of a few hundred thousand clones, over 75% of them appearing once. Enrolled through a virtual design, the participants were between about 18 and 100 years of age and came from 24 US areas. The sequenced sample was PBMCs or T cells enriched from blood (not recorded which). This sequence originates from a young man who had recovered from COVID-19.

CDR3 amino acids: CASRRGTGEENEQFF. CDR3 bases: TGCGCCAGCAGGAGGGGGACAGGGGAAGAGAATGAGCAGTTCTTC. V is TRBV5-1 and J is TRBJ2-1; TRBD1 matches 10 bases. The CDR3 contains 15 residues. Trimming cost V 5 bases and J 7 bases; bases outside gene matches: 9. CDR1 is SGHRS and CDR2 is YFSETQ in the germline V gene.